This entry lists 30 T cell receptor beta chains sequenced from one sample in a study of memory CD4+ T cells and cytomegalovirus serostatus. The data were produced by immunoSEQ multiplex PCR, yet TCRdb's version contains in-frame clones alone and is incomplete. The sample has about 82,000 clones; around 80% are singletons. Single viable CD3+CD4+CD8-CD45RO+ cells were sorted as the memory CD4+ T cells. Sequencing input: memory CD4+ T cells from blood. The receptors derive from an adult in good health and CMV-seronegative.

The chain links TRBV7-2 to TRBJ2-7; tentative D call: TRBD1 (5 bases). In germline, CDR1 is SGHTA, CDR2 FQGNSA. Trimming cost V 1 base and J 5 bases, with 12 bases left between them. CDR3 length: 14 residues. The CDR3 protein is CASSLGQGGHEQYF. In nucleotides, the CDR3 is TGTGCCAGCAGCTTAGGGCAGGGTGGGCACGAGCAGTACTTC. Full variable domain (outside the CDR3, taken from reference TRBV7-2 and TRBJ2-7): GAGVSQSPSNKVTEKGKDVELRCDPISGHTALYWYRQSLGQGLEFLIYFQGNSAPDKSGLPSDRFSAERTGGSVSTLTIQRTQQEDSAVYLCASSLGQGGHEQYFGPGTRLTVT.

A few counts support this clone. The J gene is TRBJ1-1, the V gene TRBV5-4; D is perhaps TRBD1 (6 bases). The V gene's germline CDR1 is SGHNT and CDR2 YYREEE (reference sequence). The CDR3 runs to 14 residues. The ends were cut back, 5 bases at V and 0 bases at J, with 11 bases in the middle. The CDR3 protein is CASRSGGMNTEAFF. CDR3 sequence (DNA): TGTGCCAGCAGAAGTGGGGGCATGAACACTGAAGCTTTCTTT.

In this sample, this clone turned up a few times. The rearrangement links TRBV19 to TRBJ2-5; D is unclear. The CDR3 spans 17 residues. The V gene lost 5 bases and the J gene lost 1 base, with 20 bases spanning the gap. Looked up from germline, CDR1 is LNHDA and CDR2 is SQIVND (reference sequence). CDR3 DNA sequence: TGTGCCAGTAGTCGGGCGGTTGCAGGAACATTCCAAGAGACCCAGTACTTC. Translating gives CASSRAVAGTFQETQYF.

This clone was recorded only once. The gene calls are TRBV18 and TRBJ1-2; possibly TRBD1 for D (6 bases). CDR3 length: 12 residues. Germline CDR1 is KGHSH and CDR2 is LQKENI. The ends were cut back, 3 bases at V and 6 bases at J, with 8 bases in the middle. The CDR3 sequence is CASSPNRDGYTF. CDR3 nucleotides: TGTGCCAGCTCACCTAACAGGGATGGCTACACCTTC.

This clone appeared a few times. At one end, the junction sequence differs from germline, possibly due to a read error. The chain has TRBV15 and TRBJ1-2; the D is unclear. The CDR3 runs 15 residues. Germline V gene sequence: CDR1 LNHNV, CDR2 YYDKDF (reference sequence). The CDR3 sequence is CATSRAALGPGLGSF. The CDR3 bases are TGTGCCACCAGCAGAGCGGCTCTGGGCCCAGGCTTAGGCTCCTTC.

CDR3 nucleotide sequence: TGTGCCATCAGTGTCGTGCCCGGAATGAACACTGAAGCTTTCTTT. Translated: CAISVVPGMNTEAFF. This rearrangement joins TRBV10-3 to TRBJ1-1; D unresolved. This CDR3 has 15 amino acids. From germline, CDR1 is ENHRY and CDR2 SYGVKD. Deletions cut 4 bases from V and 0 bases from J, with 12 bases between.

In this sample, this clone turned up once. The chain joins TRBV19 to TRBJ1-4; unclear D gene. The CDR3 length is 10 residues. Germline CDR1 is LNHDA and CDR2 is SQIVND (reference sequence). Trimming removed 7 bases at V and 6 bases at J, with 3 bases between. CDR3 sequence: CASIHEKLFF. The CDR3 nucleotides are TGTGCCAGTATCCATGAAAAACTGTTTTTT.

This chain connects TRBV29-1 to TRBJ1-2; no clear D. This CDR3 contains 13 residues. Germline CDR1 SQVTM, CDR2 ANQGSEA. V lost 3 bases, J lost 7 bases, and 15 bases lay in between. In DNA form, the CDR3 reads TGCAGCGTTGAGTCAGTTCAGCGAGGTGGCTACACCTTC. Protein sequence: CSVESVQRGGYTF. Filled out from reference TRBV29-1 and TRBJ1-2, the complete variable domain reads SAVISQKPSRDICQRGTSLTIQCQVDSQVTMMFWYRQQPGQSLTLIATANQGSEATYESGFVIDKFPISRPNLTFSTLTVSNMSPEDSSIYLCSVESVQRGGYTFGSGTRLTVV.

J is TRBJ2-6 and V is TRBV7-9; D is possibly TRBD2 (6 bases). The ends were cut back, 3 bases at V and 0 bases at J, with 15 bases in the middle. The CDR3 runs to 18 residues. The germline CDR1 and CDR2 sequences are SEHNR and FQNEAQ (reference sequence). The CDR3 loop is CASSFFGGAYSGANVLTF. The DNA of the CDR3 is TGTGCCAGCAGCTTTTTCGGCGGGGCTTACTCTGGGGCCAACGTCCTGACTTTC.

The chain combines TRBV20-1 with TRBJ1-1, with D uncertain. With 0 bases removed from V and 6 bases from J, the gap between germline ends came to 5 bases. Germline V lookup: CDR1 DFQATT, CDR2 SNEGSKA (reference sequence). The CDR3 runs 11 residues. CDR3 loop: CSARERSEAFF. DNA for the CDR3: TGCAGTGCTAGAGAGAGGTCTGAAGCTTTCTTT.

The chain recombines TRBV9 with TRBJ1-6, with a tentative D call TRBD1 (5 bases). Germline V CDR1 and CDR2: SGDLS, YYNGEE. Trimming cost V 0 bases and J 12 bases, with 16 bases left between them. The CDR3 consists of 15 residues. The CDR3 is CASSVEGDSYQPLHF. CDR3 nucleotides: TGTGCCAGCAGCGTAGAAGGCGACAGCTACCAACCCCTCCACTTT.

The rearrangement links TRBV29-1 to TRBJ1-1, with 7 bases fitting TRBD1. Germline V gene data show CDR1 as SQVTM and CDR2 as ANQGSEA. The CDR3 covers 11 residues. J was trimmed by 5 bases and V by 8 bases; bases with no gene match: 5. CDR3 DNA: TGCAGCTCAGACAGGGTGACTGAAGCTTTCTTT. Translation gives CSSDRVTEAFF.

The chain has TRBV5-4 and TRBJ2-3, with 8 positions matching TRBD2. This CDR3 is built from 15 residues. V lost 4 bases to trimming and J lost 0 bases; unmatched junction nucleotides: 4. Germline V lookup: CDR1 SGHNT, CDR2 YYREEE (reference sequence). The CDR3 reads CASSPGGTSTDTQYF. The CDR3, as DNA: TGTGCCAGCAGCCCGGGAGGGACCAGCACAGATACGCAGTATTTT.

V and J are TRBV5-4 and TRBJ1-5, with TRBD1 matching 7 bases. The V gene's germline CDR1 is SGHNT and CDR2 YYREEE (reference sequence). V was clipped by 5 bases and J by 0 bases; unmatched bases: 5. The CDR3 loop spans 15 amino acids. The CDR3 reads CASSSGTASNQPQHF. CDR3 DNA sequence: TGTGCCAGCAGTTCCGGGACAGCTAGCAATCAGCCCCAGCATTTT.

The rearrangement joins TRBV2 to TRBJ1-2; no firm D call. This CDR3 is 11 amino acids long. The V and J ends lost 2 bases and 8 bases respectively, with 6 bases between them. CDR1 and CDR2 (germline): SNHLY, FYNNEI. The CDR3: CASSESQGYTF. The CDR3 nucleotides read TGTGCCAGCAGTGAAAGTCAAGGCTACACCTTC.

This clone was observed a single time. The V gene is TRBV4-1, the J gene TRBJ1-1, with 7 bases matching TRBD1. From germline, CDR1 is MGHRA and CDR2 YSYEKL. Unmatched junction bases numbered 10, after V lost 1 base and J lost 2 bases. The CDR3 consists of 17 residues. CDR3 residues: CASSQGGLGQLNTEAFF. CDR3 in DNA: TGCGCCAGCAGCCAAGGAGGGTTGGGACAGTTAAACACTGAAGCTTTCTTT.

This chain joins TRBV5-4 and TRBJ1-2; D possibly corresponds to TRBD1 (5 bases). From germline, CDR1 is SGHNT and CDR2 YYREEE (reference sequence). CDR3 length: 12 residues. V lost 1 base to trimming and J lost 8 bases, with 9 bases between them. The CDR3 nucleotides read TGTGCCAGCAGCTTGTCTGGGACCGGCTACACCTTC. It is translated as CASSLSGTGYTF.

This rearrangement joins TRBV7-9 to TRBJ1-1; D gene unclear. Germline CDR1 SEHNR, CDR2 FQNEAQ (reference sequence). Between the trimmed V and J ends, which lost 5 bases and 4 bases, there was a span of 14 bases. CDR3 size: 14 residues. The CDR3 here is CASSRNTLGTEAFF. The CDR3 DNA reads as TGTGCCAGCAGCCGCAACACCTTGGGCACTGAAGCTTTCTTT. The full variable domain, in which reference TRBV7-9 and TRBJ1-1 provide the parts outside the CDR3, is DTGVSQNPRHKITKRGQNVTFRCDPISEHNRLYWYRQTLGQGPEFLTYFQNEAQLEKSRLLSDRFSAERPKGSFSTLEIQRTEQGDSAMYLCASSRNTLGTEAFFGQGTRLTVV.

V usage is TRBV2 and J usage is TRBJ2-3; possible D gene TRBD2, 6 bases. CDR1 is SNHLY and CDR2 is FYNNEI in the germline V gene. The CDR3 loop spans 16 amino acids. The V and J ends lost 6 bases and 2 bases respectively, with 18 bases between them. This chain's CDR3 is CASRLGLSHYTDTQYF. Here the CDR3 DNA reads TGTGCCAGCAGATTAGGACTATCTCACTACACAGATACGCAGTATTTT.

The chain joins TRBV5-1 to TRBJ2-1, with 9 positions matching TRBD2. The CDR3 has 16 residues. Germline V gene lookup returns CDR1 SGHRS and CDR2 YFSETQ. The junction had 5 bases not matched to a gene; V was cut back by 4 bases and J by 0 bases. CDR3 coding DNA: TGCGCCAGCAGCGTGGCTAGCGGGGTCTCCTACAATGAGCAGTTCTTC. As protein: CASSVASGVSYNEQFF.

The chain links TRBV5-6 to TRBJ2-7, with D unclear. With 3 bases removed from V and 0 bases from J, the gap between germline ends came to 4 bases. Germline assignment: CDR1 SGHDT and CDR2 YYEEEE. The CDR3 is 12 residues long. The CDR3 here is CASSSSSYEQYF. CDR3 sequence (DNA): TGTGCCAGCAGCTCCAGCTCCTACGAGCAGTACTTC. Drawing the rest from reference TRBV5-6 and TRBJ2-7, the complete variable domain is DAGVTQSPTHLIKTRGQQVTLRCSPKSGHDTVSWYQQALGQGPQFIFQYYEEEERQRGNFPDRFSGHQFPNYSSELNVNALLLGDSALYLCASSSSSYEQYFGPGTRLTVT.

This clone turned up a few times. This chain uses TRBV7-9 with TRBJ1-1; D is ambiguous. Looked up from germline, CDR1 is SEHNR and CDR2 is FQNEAQ (reference sequence). Trimming left V 4 bases short and J 1 base short, with 7 bases between. This CDR3 is 13 amino acids long. The CDR3 coding sequence is TGTGCCAGCAGCTCCCGACGGAACACTGAAGCTTTCTTT. Its translation: CASSSRRNTEAFF.

This chain uses TRBV6-5 with TRBJ2-2; D is unresolved. V dropped 6 bases and J dropped 4 bases, with 6 bases sitting between them. This CDR3 contains 12 residues. Germline V CDR1 and CDR2: MNHEY, SVGAGI. The CDR3, as DNA: TGTGCCAGCAGCAGAAGCACCGGGGAGCTGTTTTTT. The encoded protein is CASSRSTGELFF.

The sample holds one count of this clone. J is TRBJ2-5 and V is TRBV28; 7 bases line up with TRBD1. CDR3 length: 14 amino acids. Trimming cost V 5 bases and J 5 bases; bases outside gene matches: 8. Germline V gives CDR1 MDHEN, CDR2 SYDVKM. The CDR3: CASSRRQGVETQYF. CDR3 bases: TGTGCCAGCAGTCGCCGACAGGGTGTGGAGACCCAGTACTTC.

The chain recombines TRBV20-1 with TRBJ2-5; D remains unclear. Germline V lookup: CDR1 DFQATT, CDR2 SNEGSKA (reference sequence). The CDR3 contains 11 residues. With 3 bases removed from V and 5 bases from J, the gap between germline ends came to 7 bases. For the CDR3, the DNA is TGCAGTGCTAGTCCCCGGGAGACCCAGTACTTC. This codes for CSASPRETQYF.

The V call is TRBV19, the J call TRBJ1-2; D is possibly TRBD1 (6 bases). CDR3 length: 17 residues. Germline-derived CDR1 and CDR2 are LNHDA and SQIVND (reference sequence). Trimming stripped 0 bases from V and 4 bases from J, with 18 bases between. CDR3 amino acids: CASSIDRREGDIYGYTF. CDR3 coding DNA: TGTGCCAGTAGTATAGATCGGCGGGAAGGGGACATCTATGGCTACACCTTC. Full variable domain (missing parts from reference TRBV19 and TRBJ1-2): DGGITQSPKYLFRKEGQNVTLSCEQNLNHDAMYWYRQDPGQGLRLIYYSQIVNDFQKGDIAEGYSVSREKKESFPLTVTSAQKNPTAFYLCASSIDRREGDIYGYTFGSGTRLTVV.

The V gene is TRBV7-2, the J gene TRBJ1-5, with 11 nucleotides matching TRBD1. Germline-derived CDR1 and CDR2 are SGHTA and FQGNSA. Germline trimming cut 4 bases from V and 6 bases from J; bases unmatched to any gene: 8. CDR3 length equals 16 residues. The CDR3 bases are TGTGCCAGCAGCTCCTCGGACAGGGGGCCTGGTCAGCCCCAGCATTTT. Translated: CASSSSDRGPGQPQHF. The full variable domain, completed using reference TRBV7-2 and TRBJ1-5, is GAGVSQSPSNKVTEKGKDVELRCDPISGHTALYWYRQSLGQGLEFLIYFQGNSAPDKSGLPSDRFSAERTGGSVSTLTIQRTQQEDSAVYLCASSSSDRGPGQPQHFGDGTRLSIL.

V and J are TRBV29-1 and TRBJ2-3, with TRBD2 matching 15 bases. With V trimmed by 3 bases and J by 4 bases, 2 bases remained unmatched. Germline V gene lookup returns CDR1 SQVTM and CDR2 ANQGSEA. There are 15 residues in the CDR3. CDR3 loop: CSVEGLAGGPDTQYF. For the CDR3, the DNA is TGCAGCGTTGAGGGACTAGCGGGGGGCCCAGATACGCAGTATTTT.

This sequence joins TRBV12-5 and TRBJ2-7, with D possibly matching TRBD1 (6 bases). The V gene lost 5 bases and the J gene lost 4 bases, with 12 bases spanning the gap. The CDR3 sequence is 13 residues long. The germline V gene has CDR1 LGHNT and CDR2 FRNRAP. The CDR3 DNA reads as TGTGCTAGTGGTCCGGGACAAATTTACGAGCAGTACTTC. It specifies CASGPGQIYEQYF.

The rearrangement joins TRBV6-5 to TRBJ1-6, with no clear D. The CDR3 extends over 12 amino acids. V was clipped by 10 bases and J by 4 bases, with 8 bases between them. The germline CDR1 and CDR2 sequences are MNHEY and SVGAGI. The CDR3 nucleotides are TGTGCCACCAATAGATATAATTCACCCCTCCACTTT. This sequence encodes CATNRYNSPLHF.